The source of this T cell receptor beta chain is a study of T cells after yellow fever vaccination. Study-wide results and caveats: Post-booster repertoires again held most primary-vaccination clones (roughly 96% CD4, roughly 88% CD8).

In regard to this clonotype: Its antigen is unidentified.

The germline gives CDR1 LNHDA, CDR2 SQIVND (reference sequence). The CDR3 loop spans 13 amino acids. Trimming left V 4 bases short and J 1 base short, with 6 bases between. One entry per CDR3 protein results from TCRdb running MiXCR on the 5' RACE reads. The sample includes around 300,000 distinct CDR3 sequences, 4.1% of them seen just once. This specimen consisted of PBMCs, obtained 5 days after the yellow fever booster vaccination. The V gene is TRBV19, the J gene TRBJ2-3; no definite D call. This clonotype originated in a man between 18 and 29 years old who received the YFV17D yellow fever vaccine. The CDR3 bases are TGTGCCAGTAGTACGATACGCACAGATACGCAGTATTTT. This sequence encodes CASSTIRTDTQYF.